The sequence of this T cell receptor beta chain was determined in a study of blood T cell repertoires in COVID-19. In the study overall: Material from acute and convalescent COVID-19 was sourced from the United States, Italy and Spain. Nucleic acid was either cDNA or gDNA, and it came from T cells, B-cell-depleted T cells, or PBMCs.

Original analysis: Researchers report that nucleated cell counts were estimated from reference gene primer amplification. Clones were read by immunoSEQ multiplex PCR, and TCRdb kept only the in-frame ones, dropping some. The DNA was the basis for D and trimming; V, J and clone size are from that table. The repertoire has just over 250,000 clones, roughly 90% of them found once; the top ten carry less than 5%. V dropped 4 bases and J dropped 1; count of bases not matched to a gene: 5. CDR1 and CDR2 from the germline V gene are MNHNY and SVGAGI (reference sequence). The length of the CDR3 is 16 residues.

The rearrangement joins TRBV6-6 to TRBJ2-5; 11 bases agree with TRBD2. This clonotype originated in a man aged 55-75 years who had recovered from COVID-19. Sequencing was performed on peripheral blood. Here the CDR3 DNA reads TGTGCCAGCAGTTTGGCTAGCGGGGGGCGCCAAGAGACCCAGTACTTC. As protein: CASSLASGGRQETQYF.